These T cell receptor beta chains were read from a single sample in a study of cytomegalovirus exposure and HLA in healthy donors. This table comes from immunoSEQ multiplex PCR, and its TCRdb copy is limited to in-frame clones, with some not included. The data contain roughly 60,000 clones, approximately 77% of them singletons. Sequencing input: PBMCs. The receptors here all came from a woman in her 40s in good health and CMV-seropositive. Both conserved end residues are part of each CDR3. A D gene is named only where the DNA matches it firmly. Clone size appears in some rows only: once, few, many, or a class for an expanded clone.

CDR3 DNA: TGTGCCAGCAGTTACAGGACTAGCGGGGAAAATGAGCAGTTCTTC
CDR3 protein: CASSYRTSGENEQFF
V gene: TRBV6-5
D gene: TRBD2
clone size: -
J gene: TRBJ2-1

CDR3 DNA: TGCGCCAGCAGCCAAGACCGGGACAGGGATGAAGAGACCCAGTACTTC
CDR3 protein: CASSQDRDRDEETQYF
V gene: TRBV4-1
D gene: TRBD1
clone size: -
J gene: TRBJ2-5

CDR3 DNA: TGTGCCAGCAGCCAGAATCCCTACGAGCAGTACTTC
CDR3 protein: CASSQNPYEQYF
V gene: TRBV6-5
D gene: -
clone size: -
J gene: TRBJ2-7

CDR3 DNA: TGTGCCAGCAGCTCATCAGGGACAGGGATGAGCACCGGGGAGCTGTTTTTT
CDR3 protein: CASSSSGTGMSTGELFF
V gene: TRBV13
D gene: TRBD1
clone size: -
J gene: TRBJ2-2

CDR3 DNA: TGTGCCAGCAGCCCTGGGGCGACGCCTCGGAATGAGCAGTTCTTC
CDR3 protein: CASSPGATPRNEQFF
V gene: TRBV11-3
D gene: -
clone size: few
J gene: TRBJ2-1

CDR3 DNA: TGCGCCAGCAGCCCCCGAACCTGGGGACAGGGTAGCGCTGAAGCTTTCTTT
CDR3 protein: CASSPRTWGQGSAEAFF
V gene: TRBV4-1
D gene: TRBD1
clone size: -
J gene: TRBJ1-1

CDR3 DNA: TGTGCCTGGAGTCGGGGGGGCACAGATACGCAGTATTTT
CDR3 protein: CAWSRGGTDTQYF
V gene: TRBV30
D gene: TRBD2
clone size: few
J gene: TRBJ2-3

CDR3 DNA: TGTGCCAGCAGCCCAAGGTGGGCCAACGTCGGGGAGCTGTTTTTT
CDR3 protein: CASSPRWANVGELFF
V gene: TRBV9
D gene: -
clone size: -
J gene: TRBJ2-2

CDR3 DNA: TGTGCCAGCAGGGACAGGGTCAGCGCAGATACGCAGTATTTT
CDR3 protein: CASRDRVSADTQYF
V gene: TRBV7-9
D gene: TRBD1
clone size: -
J gene: TRBJ2-3

CDR3 DNA: TGCGCCAGCAGCCAAGAATGGGGCGGGGGGGCATCAGATACGCAGTATTTT
CDR3 protein: CASSQEWGGGASDTQYF
V gene: TRBV4-3
D gene: TRBD2
clone size: -
J gene: TRBJ2-3

CDR3 DNA: TGTGCCAGCAGTCCCCATATAGGGGTGACTGAAGCTTTCTTT
CDR3 protein: CASSPHIGVTEAFF
V gene: TRBV27
D gene: -
clone size: -
J gene: TRBJ1-1

CDR3 DNA: TGTGCCAGCAGATTGACAGGGAAGAACACTGAAGCTTTCTTT
CDR3 protein: CASRLTGKNTEAFF
V gene: TRBV6-1
D gene: TRBD1
clone size: -
J gene: TRBJ1-1

CDR3 DNA: TGTGCCAGCAGCTTGGGAACTAGTTCCTCTAATGAAAAACTGTTTTTT
CDR3 protein: CASSLGTSSSNEKLFF
V gene: TRBV5-8
D gene: -
clone size: -
J gene: TRBJ1-4

CDR3 DNA: TGCGCCAGCAGCCAAGTTACCCTCGGGGGAGATACGCAGTATTTT
CDR3 protein: CASSQVTLGGDTQYF
V gene: TRBV4-3
D gene: -
clone size: -
J gene: TRBJ2-3

CDR3 DNA: TGTGCCAGCAGGGGAGGGACACAAAACATTCAGTACTTC
CDR3 protein: CASRGGTQNIQYF
V gene: TRBV7-9
D gene: -
clone size: -
J gene: TRBJ2-4

CDR3 DNA: TGTGCCAGCAGCAAAAACCCGGGGAAGCAGTACTTC
CDR3 protein: CASSKNPGKQYF
V gene: TRBV21-1
D gene: -
clone size: once
J gene: TRBJ2-7

CDR3 DNA: TGTGCCAGCAGCAGAACAGGGGATAACTATGGCTACACCTTC
CDR3 protein: CASSRTGDNYGYTF
V gene: TRBV5-4
D gene: TRBD1
clone size: -
J gene: TRBJ1-2

CDR3 DNA: TGTGCCTGGAGTCCTTATCGGGAAAAACTGTTTTTT
CDR3 protein: CAWSPYREKLFF
V gene: TRBV30
D gene: -
clone size: -
J gene: TRBJ1-4

CDR3 DNA: TGCGCCAGCAGCCAACCGGGGTGGGTTGGTGGCTACACCTTC
CDR3 protein: CASSQPGWVGGYTF
V gene: TRBV4-1
D gene: -
clone size: -
J gene: TRBJ1-2

CDR3 DNA: TGTGCCAGCAGCAGGGAGGGACACCCCTGGAGCTACACCTTC
CDR3 protein: CASSREGHPWSYTF
V gene: TRBV5-4
D gene: -
clone size: -
J gene: TRBJ1-2

CDR3 DNA: TGTGCCAGCAGCGTAGGGACGGGCTCAGGGTCAGTAGATACGCAGTATTTT
CDR3 protein: CASSVGTGSGSVDTQYF
V gene: TRBV9
D gene: -
clone size: -
J gene: TRBJ2-3

CDR3 DNA: TGTGCCTGGAGTTCCCGTGGCATGAACACTGAAGCTTTCTTT
CDR3 protein: CAWSSRGMNTEAFF
V gene: TRBV30
D gene: -
clone size: -
J gene: TRBJ1-1

CDR3 DNA: TGCGCCAGCAGCTTGGCCTTAAACAGGGCTAACTATGGCTACACCTTC
CDR3 protein: CASSLALNRANYGYTF
V gene: TRBV5-1
D gene: -
clone size: once
J gene: TRBJ1-2

CDR3 DNA: TGTGCCAGCAGGAGCGGGGGTCCATTCAATGAGCAGTTCTTC
CDR3 protein: CASRSGGPFNEQFF
V gene: TRBV27
D gene: TRBD2
clone size: -
J gene: TRBJ2-1

CDR3 DNA: TGTGCCAGCAGTTTACTGGTCCGGGGAGAGACCGGGGAGCTGTTTTTT
CDR3 protein: CASSLLVRGETGELFF
V gene: TRBV27
D gene: -
clone size: -
J gene: TRBJ2-2

CDR3 DNA: TGTGCCAGCAGCTTAGGACAGGCACCGGCCACTGAAGCTTTCTTT
CDR3 protein: CASSLGQAPATEAFF
V gene: TRBV13
D gene: -
clone size: -
J gene: TRBJ1-1

CDR3 DNA: TGTGCCAGTAGTATATCATCTCCCTCAGGAGAAGCTTTCTTT
CDR3 protein: CASSISSPSGEAFF
V gene: TRBV19
D gene: -
clone size: medium-sized
J gene: TRBJ1-1

CDR3 DNA: TGTGCCAGCAGCTTAGAAACCCAGTTCTATGGCTACACCTTC
CDR3 protein: CASSLETQFYGYTF
V gene: TRBV7-8
D gene: -
clone size: -
J gene: TRBJ1-2

CDR3 DNA: TGTGCCAGCAGTCAGGGGACTGAAGCTTTCTTT
CDR3 protein: CASSQGTEAFF
V gene: TRBV6-6
D gene: -
clone size: -
J gene: TRBJ1-1

CDR3 DNA: TGCAGCGTTGGCCCCTTGACAGGGAAGAACACTGAAGCTTTCTTT
CDR3 protein: CSVGPLTGKNTEAFF
V gene: TRBV29-1
D gene: TRBD1
clone size: -
J gene: TRBJ1-1

CDR3 DNA: TGTGCCAGCAGCTTAACGGGGGAACGCAATGAGCAGTTCTTC
CDR3 protein: CASSLTGERNEQFF
V gene: TRBV5-4
D gene: -
clone size: few
J gene: TRBJ2-1

CDR3 DNA: TGTGCCTGGGCCTTTGGGGGCAACACTGAAGCTTTCTTT
CDR3 protein: CAWAFGGNTEAFF
V gene: TRBV30
D gene: -
clone size: -
J gene: TRBJ1-1

CDR3 DNA: TGTGCCAGCAGGTTAGGACTAGCGGAGCCCTACGAGCAGTACTTC
CDR3 protein: CASRLGLAEPYEQYF
V gene: TRBV5-8
D gene: TRBD2
clone size: few
J gene: TRBJ2-7

CDR3 DNA: TGTGCCAGCAGTTACGTGGGAGGAAATGAAAAACTGTTTTTT
CDR3 protein: CASSYVGGNEKLFF
V gene: TRBV6-5
D gene: -
clone size: -
J gene: TRBJ1-4

CDR3 DNA: TGTGCCAGCCTCCACACCAGGGGTAGTGGCTACACCTTC
CDR3 protein: CASLHTRGSGYTF
V gene: TRBV21-1
D gene: -
clone size: -
J gene: TRBJ1-2

CDR3 DNA: TGTTCCAGCAGCTCACAGGGGGCGTCCGGGGAGACCCAGTACTTC
CDR3 protein: CSSSSQGASGETQYF
V gene: TRBV7-9
D gene: TRBD1
clone size: -
J gene: TRBJ2-5

CDR3 DNA: TGTGCCAGTAGTGATAGCGGGGGGACTAGCTACAATGAGCAGTTCTTC
CDR3 protein: CASSDSGGTSYNEQFF
V gene: TRBV19
D gene: TRBD2
clone size: few
J gene: TRBJ2-1

CDR3 DNA: TGCGCCAGCACTCCTCAGGGAACGTTTGGCTACACCTTC
CDR3 protein: CASTPQGTFGYTF
V gene: TRBV10-2
D gene: -
clone size: few
J gene: TRBJ1-2

CDR3 DNA: TGTGCCAGCAGGGGCCAGCGGGGGCAGCAAGAGACCCAGTACTTC
CDR3 protein: CASRGQRGQQETQYF
V gene: TRBV25-1
D gene: TRBD2
clone size: -
J gene: TRBJ2-5

CDR3 DNA: TGTGCCAGCCGGGGGGTGGGGGATAACTATGGCTACACCTTC
CDR3 protein: CASRGVGDNYGYTF
V gene: TRBV19
D gene: -
clone size: -
J gene: TRBJ1-2

CDR3 DNA: TGTGCCACGGCAGGGGACCCCAGCTACGAGCAGTACTTC
CDR3 protein: CATAGDPSYEQYF
V gene: TRBV19
D gene: -
clone size: -
J gene: TRBJ2-7

CDR3 DNA: TGTGCCAGTAGTATGTCCATGAACACTGAAGCTTTCTTT
CDR3 protein: CASSMSMNTEAFF
V gene: TRBV19
D gene: -
clone size: -
J gene: TRBJ1-1

CDR3 DNA: TGTGCCAGTAAACTCACTAGCGGGGGGGCGGCGAACACCGGGGAGCTGTTTTTT
CDR3 protein: CASKLTSGGAANTGELFF
V gene: TRBV19
D gene: TRBD2
clone size: -
J gene: TRBJ2-2

CDR3 DNA: TGTGCCAGCAGCCCAGGCCCCGGGGGGACCCAGTACTTC
CDR3 protein: CASSPGPGGTQYF
V gene: TRBV7-3
D gene: -
clone size: -
J gene: TRBJ2-5

CDR3 DNA: TGTGCCAGCAGCGCGCCGACAGGTTCCCTCACAGAGGGTGTAGGGCAGTTCTTC
CDR3 protein: CASSAPTGSLTEGVGQFF
V gene: TRBV9
D gene: -
clone size: -
J gene: TRBJ2-1

CDR3 DNA: TGTGCCAGCAGTGTTGTGGGAACAGGGGGTGTGGGTTCACCCCTCCACTTT
CDR3 protein: CASSVVGTGGVGSPLHF
V gene: TRBV2
D gene: TRBD1
clone size: -
J gene: TRBJ1-6

CDR3 DNA: TGTGCCAGCAGTTACTCCGGAGGGGTTATGGACACTGAAGCTTTCTTT
CDR3 protein: CASSYSGGVMDTEAFF
V gene: TRBV6-5
D gene: -
clone size: -
J gene: TRBJ1-1

CDR3 DNA: TGTGCCAGTAGTATAGGCGGGGGATGGCCCAATGAGCAGTTCTTC
CDR3 protein: CASSIGGGWPNEQFF
V gene: TRBV19
D gene: TRBD2
clone size: few
J gene: TRBJ2-1

CDR3 DNA: TGTGCCAGCAGTGAATTGCCCCCAGCGGGGGGGTCGCCTAGCACAGATACGCAGTATTTT
CDR3 protein: CASSELPPAGGSPSTDTQYF
V gene: TRBV6-1
D gene: TRBD2
clone size: -
J gene: TRBJ2-3

CDR3 DNA: TGCGCCAGCAGCCAAGAGGAAGGGGAACTCTATGGCTACACCTTC
CDR3 protein: CASSQEEGELYGYTF
V gene: TRBV4-1
D gene: -
clone size: -
J gene: TRBJ1-2

CDR3 DNA: TGTGCCAGCAGCTTGGAGGCTAGCGGGGGAAATGAGCAGTTCTTC
CDR3 protein: CASSLEASGGNEQFF
V gene: TRBV5-4
D gene: TRBD2
clone size: few
J gene: TRBJ2-1